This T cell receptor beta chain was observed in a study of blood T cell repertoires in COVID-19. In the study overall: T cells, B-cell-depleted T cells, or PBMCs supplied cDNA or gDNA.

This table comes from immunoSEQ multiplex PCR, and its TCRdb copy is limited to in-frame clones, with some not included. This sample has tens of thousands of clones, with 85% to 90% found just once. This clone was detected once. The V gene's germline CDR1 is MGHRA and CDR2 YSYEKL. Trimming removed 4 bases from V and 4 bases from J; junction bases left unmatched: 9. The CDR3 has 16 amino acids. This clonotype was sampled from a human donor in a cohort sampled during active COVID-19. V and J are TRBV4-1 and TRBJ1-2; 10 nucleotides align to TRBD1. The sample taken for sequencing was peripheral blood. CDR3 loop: CASSPRTGGGGYGYTF. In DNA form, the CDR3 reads TGCGCCAGCAGCCCCCGGACAGGGGGAGGGGGCTATGGCTACACCTTC.